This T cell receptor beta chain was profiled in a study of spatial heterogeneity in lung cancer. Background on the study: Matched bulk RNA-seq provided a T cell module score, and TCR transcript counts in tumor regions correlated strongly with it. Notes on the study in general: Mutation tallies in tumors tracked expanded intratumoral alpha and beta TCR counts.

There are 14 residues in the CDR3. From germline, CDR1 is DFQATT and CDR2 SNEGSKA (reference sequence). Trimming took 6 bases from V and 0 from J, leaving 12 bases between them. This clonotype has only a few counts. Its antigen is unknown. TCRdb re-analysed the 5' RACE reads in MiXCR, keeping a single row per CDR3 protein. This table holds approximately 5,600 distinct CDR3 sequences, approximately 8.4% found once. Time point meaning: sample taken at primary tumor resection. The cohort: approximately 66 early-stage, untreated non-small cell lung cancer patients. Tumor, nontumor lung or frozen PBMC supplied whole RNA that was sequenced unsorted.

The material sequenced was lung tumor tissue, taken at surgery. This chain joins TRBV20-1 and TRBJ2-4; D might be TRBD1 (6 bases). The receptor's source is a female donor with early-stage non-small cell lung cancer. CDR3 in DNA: TGCAGTGCGGACAGCCGCCTAGCCAAAAACATTCAGTACTTC. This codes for CSADSRLAKNIQYF.